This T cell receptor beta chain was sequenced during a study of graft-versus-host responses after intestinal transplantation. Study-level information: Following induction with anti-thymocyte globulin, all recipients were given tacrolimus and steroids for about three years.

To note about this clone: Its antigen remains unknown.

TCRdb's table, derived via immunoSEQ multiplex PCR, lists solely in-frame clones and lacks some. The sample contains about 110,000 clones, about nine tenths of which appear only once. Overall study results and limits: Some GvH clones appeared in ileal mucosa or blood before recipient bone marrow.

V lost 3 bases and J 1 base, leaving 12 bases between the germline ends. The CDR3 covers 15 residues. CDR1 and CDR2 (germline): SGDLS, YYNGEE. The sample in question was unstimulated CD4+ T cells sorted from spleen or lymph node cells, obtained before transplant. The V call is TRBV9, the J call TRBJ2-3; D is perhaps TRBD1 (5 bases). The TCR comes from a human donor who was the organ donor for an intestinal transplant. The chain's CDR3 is CASSASPGRTDTQYF. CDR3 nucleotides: TGTGCCAGCAGCGCCTCCCCAGGGCGCACAGATACGCAGTATTTT. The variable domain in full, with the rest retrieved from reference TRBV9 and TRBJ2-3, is DSGVTQTPKHLITATGQRVTLRCSPRSGDLSVYWYQQSLDQGLQFLIQYYNGEERAKGNILERFSAQQFPDLHSELNLSSLELGDSALYFCASSASPGRTDTQYFGPGTRLTVL.